A single sample gave rise to the 26 T cell receptor beta chains below, sequenced in a study of early T cells in non-severe SARS-CoV-2 infection. MiXCR, run by TCRdb on the 5' RACE reads, gives a single entry per CDR3 protein. Of 48,000 or so distinct CDR3 sequences listed, about 6% are singletons. The sample here was whole blood, taken at baseline. The receptors stem from an adult who was a healthcare worker with PCR-confirmed SARS-CoV-2 infection or an uninfected control (not recorded which).

The chain joins TRBV20-1 to TRBJ1-2; D ambiguous. The CDR3 has 13 amino acids. Germline V gene data show CDR1 as DFQATT and CDR2 as SNEGSKA (reference sequence). With 3 bases removed from V and 4 bases from J, the gap between germline ends came to 12 bases. As DNA, the CDR3 is TGCAGTGCTAGGGGCGTCATCGGCTATGGCTACACCTTC. Amino acid sequence: CSARGVIGYGYTF.

This clonotype has at least ten counts. J is TRBJ1-1 and V is TRBV27, with TRBD1 matching over 9 bases. The CDR3 covers 15 residues. The trim removed 6 bases at V and 4 bases at J, leaving 9 bases unmatched. The germline V gene encodes CDR1 MNHEY and CDR2 SMNVEV (reference sequence). The CDR3 coding sequence is TGTGCCAGCAGAATACTCGACAGGGGGGCCACTGAAGCTTTCTTT. It is translated as CASRILDRGATEAFF.

This clonotype was observed at least ten times. The V and J genes are TRBV10-3 and TRBJ2-7; 8 bases match TRBD1. V gave up 4 bases and J gave up 0 bases; unmatched junction bases: 5. Germline V gene data show CDR1 as ENHRY and CDR2 as SYGVKD. The length of the CDR3 is 15 residues. CDR3 amino acids: CAISGGQAISYEQYF. The CDR3 DNA follows: TGTGCCATCAGTGGGGGACAGGCGATCTCCTACGAGCAGTACTTC.

This clonotype was counted only a few times. CDR3 DNA: TGTGCCAGCAGTTTCAGGACAGGGCAAGGCTACACCTTC. This translates into CASSFRTGQGYTF. The chain couples TRBV6-6 to TRBJ1-2; 8 bases are a match to TRBD1. Germline trimming cut 4 bases from V and 8 bases from J; bases unmatched to any gene: 6. This CDR3 has 13 amino acids. CDR1 is MNHNY and CDR2 is SVGAGI in the germline V gene (reference sequence).

This clonotype was counted many times. The chain is built from TRBV28 and TRBJ2-7, with 11 bases that match TRBD1. Germline CDR1 MDHEN, CDR2 SYDVKM. J gave up 7 bases and V 7 bases, and 12 bases lay outside the gene matches. The CDR3 has 15 amino acids. The chain's CDR3 is CASNQGGQGATEQYF. The CDR3 DNA sequence: TGTGCCAGCAACCAAGGCGGACAGGGGGCGACAGAGCAGTACTTC.

This clonotype was detected many times. The chain is built from TRBV19 and TRBJ1-2, with no clear D. V lost 0 bases and J lost 4, with 12 bases in between. The CDR3 is made up of 15 amino acids. Germline V gene lookup returns CDR1 LNHDA and CDR2 SQIVND (reference sequence). CDR3 in DNA: TGTGCCAGTAGTATAGATTCCGGGAGACTCTATGGCTACACCTTC. It specifies CASSIDSGRLYGYTF.

This clonotype was recorded a few times. V and J are TRBV7-2 and TRBJ2-1, with D perhaps assigned TRBD1 or TRBD2 (5 bases each). This CDR3 region has 14 residues. Germline CDR1 and CDR2: SGHTA and FQGNSA. Between the trimmed V and J ends, which lost 5 bases and 3 bases, there was a span of 11 bases. The CDR3, as DNA: TGTGCCAGCAGCGCCGGGGCCTTCTACAATGAGCAGTTCTTC. It is translated as CASSAGAFYNEQFF.

This clonotype was picked up a small number of times. The J gene is TRBJ2-2, the V gene TRBV4-1, with D perhaps matching TRBD1 (5 bases). The CDR3 contains 17 residues. Germline CDR1 is MGHRA and CDR2 is YSYEKL. Trimming removed 0 bases at V and 0 bases at J, with 11 bases between. DNA for the CDR3: TGCGCCAGCAGCCAAGATACCGACAGCTCGAACACCGGGGAGCTGTTTTTT. Translating gives CASSQDTDSSNTGELFF.

Ten or more counts support this clonotype. CDR3 sequence reads: CAWSVGDRLHTF. CDR3 nucleotides: TGTGCCTGGAGTGTAGGGGACAGGCTCCACACCTTC. V gene TRBV30 combines with J gene TRBJ1-2; TRBD1 aligns across 8 bases. There are 12 residues in the CDR3. V lost 0 bases, J lost 12 bases, and 6 bases stayed unmatched. CDR1 is GTSNPN and CDR2 is SVGIG in the germline V gene (reference sequence).

V gene TRBV6-2 or TRBV6-3 combines with J gene TRBJ2-1; TRBD2 matches 11 bases. J gave up 10 bases and V 6 bases, and 5 bases lay outside the gene matches. This CDR3 region has 13 residues. The germline V gene encodes CDR1 MNHEY and CDR2 SVGEGT. The CDR3 DNA follows: TGTGCCAGCAGACCTAGCGGGAGGTTGGAGCAGTTCTTC. It yields the protein CASRPSGRLEQFF.

This clonotype was counted between two and nine times. V and J are TRBV5-1 and TRBJ2-1, with a weak D call TRBD1 (5 bases). Germline V gene lookup returns CDR1 SGHRS and CDR2 YFSETQ. This CDR3 is built from 15 residues. V was clipped by 6 bases and J by 2 bases, with 15 bases between them. Here the CDR3 DNA reads TGCGCCAGCACCCTGACGACAGTTACCTACAATGAGCAGTTCTTC. Protein sequence: CASTLTTVTYNEQFF.

The table lists this clonotype with many counts. The DNA for the CDR3 is TGCAGCGTTGGGACAGGGAACTATGGCTACACCTTC. It translates to CSVGTGNYGYTF. The chain is built from TRBV29-1 and TRBJ1-2, with 8 positions matching TRBD1. The V segment lost 4 bases and the J segment 2 bases; nucleotides outside the gene matches: 0. Germline V gives CDR1 SQVTM, CDR2 ANQGSEA. The CDR3 contains 12 residues.

The chain carries TRBV7-8 and TRBJ2-7; D gene unclear. This CDR3 has 11 amino acids. Germline CDR1 is SGHVS and CDR2 is FQNEAQ. Trimming pared 1 base from V and 6 bases from J, leaving 4 bases between. In DNA form, the CDR3 reads TGTGCCAGCAGCTTAGTGTCCGAGCAGTACTTC. This gives the protein CASSLVSEQYF.

This clonotype has ten or more counts. The V call is TRBV28, the J call TRBJ2-1, with unresolved D. This CDR3 region has 13 residues. The V gene's germline CDR1 is MDHEN and CDR2 SYDVKM. The V gene lost 2 bases and the J gene lost 12 bases, with 14 bases spanning the gap. This chain's CDR3 is CASSLMDYGPQFF. The CDR3 region has the DNA TGTGCCAGCAGTTTAATGGATTATGGACCGCAGTTCTTC.

This clonotype was observed at least ten times. The chain carries TRBV5-1 and TRBJ1-1; TRBD1 agrees at 7 bases. After removal of 5 bases from V and 0 bases from J, the junction contained 10 bases not matched to a gene. CDR1 is SGHRS, CDR2 YFSETQ, per germline. This CDR3 region has 16 residues. The CDR3 region is CASSRFSQGLNTEAFF. CDR3 in DNA: TGCGCCAGCAGTCGGTTTTCACAGGGGTTGAACACTGAAGCTTTCTTT.

The gene calls are TRBV6-1 and TRBJ1-1; D not resolved. Germline V lookup: CDR1 MNHNS, CDR2 SASEGT. This CDR3 has 13 residues. The V and J ends lost 8 bases and 5 bases respectively, with 15 bases between them. The CDR3 loop is CASSTVPRTEAFF. The DNA of the CDR3 is TGTGCCAGCTCAACGGTCCCACGTACTGAAGCTTTCTTT.

This clonotype was counted ten times or more. The chain employs TRBV20-1 and TRBJ2-7; no firm D call. From germline, CDR1 is DFQATT and CDR2 SNEGSKA (reference sequence). The V end was cut by 0 bases, the J end by 0 bases, with 12 bases between. CDR3 size: 15 residues. CDR3 coding DNA: TGCAGTGCTAGAGACGGACGAAAGAGCTCCTACGAGCAGTACTTC. Translated: CSARDGRKSSYEQYF.

This clonotype was recorded at least ten times. The rearrangement links TRBV28 to TRBJ2-7; TRBD2 matches at 7 bases. Germline values: CDR1 MDHEN, CDR2 SYDVKM. The length of the CDR3 is 15 residues. The V segment lost 7 bases and the J segment 6 bases; nucleotides outside the gene matches: 15. Written as DNA, the CDR3 is TGTGCCAGCACCCCAGCGGGGCGGGCGCTCGGCGAGCAGTACTTC. Its protein product is CASTPAGRALGEQYF.

This clonotype has just a few counts. V and J are TRBV12-3 or TRBV12-4 and TRBJ1-5; D unclear. The CDR3 is 12 amino acids. Trimming removed 1 base at V and 5 bases at J, with 3 bases between. CDR3 in amino acids: CASSLGDQPQHF. In nucleotides, the CDR3 is TGTGCCAGCAGTTTAGGAGATCAGCCCCAGCATTTT.

This sequence joins TRBV5-1 and TRBJ2-2, with TRBD2 as a possible D gene (5 bases). V gave up 7 bases and J gave up 0 bases, with 10 bases separating them. The CDR3 consists of 14 residues. Germline CDR1 SGHRS, CDR2 YFSETQ. The CDR3 spells CASVRDSNTGELFF. CDR3 DNA: TGCGCCAGCGTGAGGGATTCGAACACCGGGGAGCTGTTTTTT.

The sample holds many counts of this clonotype. This chain uses TRBV10-3 with TRBJ2-3; 9 nucleotides match TRBD2. CDR1 is ENHRY and CDR2 is SYGVKD in the germline V gene. The CDR3 consists of 15 residues. The ends lost 2 bases at V and 7 bases at J; junction bases unmatched: 7. CDR3: CAISEGGRALNTQYF. DNA for the CDR3: TGTGCCATCAGTGAGGGCGGGAGGGCCCTCAATACGCAGTATTTT.

This chain joins TRBV19 and TRBJ2-1; the match to TRBD1 covers 8 bases. From germline, CDR1 is LNHDA and CDR2 SQIVND (reference sequence). Unmatched junction bases numbered 13, after V lost 5 bases and J lost 10 bases. This CDR3 contains 15 residues. The CDR3 loop is CASSALGQGSWEQFF. CDR3 in DNA: TGTGCCAGTAGTGCTCTAGGACAGGGATCCTGGGAGCAGTTCTTC.

In its sample, this clonotype was seen many times. This chain uses TRBV12-3 or TRBV12-4 with TRBJ2-5; 7 bases are shared with TRBD2. The CDR3 is made up of 16 amino acids. V gave up 4 bases and J gave up 3 bases; unmatched junction bases: 11. CDR3 bases: TGTGCCAGCAGTTCTAGCGGCCCAGTCGCCAAAGAGACCCAGTACTTC. It specifies CASSSSGPVAKETQYF.

This clonotype was counted at least ten times. V gene TRBV12-3 or TRBV12-4 combines with J gene TRBJ2-1; no clear D gene. The V end lost 1 base, the J end lost 6 bases, and 10 bases lay between the germline ends. CDR3 length equals 14 residues. In DNA, the CDR3 is TGTGCCAGCAGTTTAGTCGGGCAGACCAATGAGCAGTTCTTC. It yields the protein CASSLVGQTNEQFF.

This clonotype has ten or more counts. The V call is TRBV5-1, the J call TRBJ1-5, with 10 bases matching TRBD1. The J segment lost 7 bases and the V segment lost 2 bases, leaving 3 bases of the junction unmatched. CDR3 length equals 14 residues. Germline V gene data show CDR1 as SGHRS and CDR2 as YFSETQ. CDR3 sequence (DNA): TGCGCCAGCAGCTTAGGGACAGGGGCCCAGCCCCAGCATTTT. This translates into CASSLGTGAQPQHF. Supplemented by reference TRBV5-1 and TRBJ1-5, the full variable domain reads KAGVTQTPRYLIKTRGQQVTLSCSPISGHRSVSWYQQTPGQGLQFLFEYFSETQRNKGNFPGRFSGRQFSNSRSEMNVSTLELGDSALYLCASSLGTGAQPQHFGDGTRLSIL.

This clonotype was observed many times. The V gene is TRBV6-1, the J gene TRBJ2-5; D remains ambiguous. The germline gives CDR1 MNHNS, CDR2 SASEGT. V lost 8 bases and J 2 bases, leaving 6 bases between the germline ends. The CDR3 contains 11 residues. In DNA, the CDR3 is TGTGCCAGCGGGCAGCAAGAGACCCAGTACTTC. Its protein is CASGQQETQYF.